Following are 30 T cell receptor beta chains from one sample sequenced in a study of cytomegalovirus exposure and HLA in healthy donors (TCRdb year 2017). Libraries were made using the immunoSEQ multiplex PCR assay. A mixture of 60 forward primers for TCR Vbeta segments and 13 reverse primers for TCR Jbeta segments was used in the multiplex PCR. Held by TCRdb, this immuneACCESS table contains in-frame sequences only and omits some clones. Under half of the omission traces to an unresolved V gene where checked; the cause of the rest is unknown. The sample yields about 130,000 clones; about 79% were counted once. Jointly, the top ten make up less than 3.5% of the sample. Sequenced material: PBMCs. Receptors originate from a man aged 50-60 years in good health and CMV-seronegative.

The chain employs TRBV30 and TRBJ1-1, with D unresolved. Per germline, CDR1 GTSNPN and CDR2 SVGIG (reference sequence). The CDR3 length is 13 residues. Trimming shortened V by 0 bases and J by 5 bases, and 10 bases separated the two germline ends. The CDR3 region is CAWSVLDRTEAFF. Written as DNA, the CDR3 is TGTGCCTGGAGTGTCTTAGATAGAACTGAAGCTTTCTTT.

CDR3 sequence reads: CASWTGGAPGHEQFF. For the CDR3, the DNA is TGTGCCAGCTGGACAGGGGGGGCGCCAGGCCATGAGCAGTTCTTC. J is TRBJ2-1 and V is TRBV18; TRBD1 aligns across 10 bases. Germline values: CDR1 KGHSH, CDR2 LQKENI. Germline trimming cut 7 bases from V and 8 bases from J; bases unmatched to any gene: 11. The CDR3 totals 15 residues. Full variable domain (missing parts from reference TRBV18 and TRBJ2-1): NAGVMQNPRHLVRRRGQEARLRCSPMKGHSHVYWYRQLPEEGLKFMVYLQKENIIDESGMPKERFSAEFPKEGPSILRIQQVVRGDSAAYFCASWTGGAPGHEQFFGPGTRLTVL.

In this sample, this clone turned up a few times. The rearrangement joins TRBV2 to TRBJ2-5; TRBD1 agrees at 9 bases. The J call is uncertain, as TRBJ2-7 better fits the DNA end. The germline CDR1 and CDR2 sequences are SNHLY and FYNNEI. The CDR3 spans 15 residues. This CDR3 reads CASSGWTGARYEQYF. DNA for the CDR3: TGTGCCAGCAGTGGTTGGACAGGGGCAAGGTACGAGCAGTACTTC.

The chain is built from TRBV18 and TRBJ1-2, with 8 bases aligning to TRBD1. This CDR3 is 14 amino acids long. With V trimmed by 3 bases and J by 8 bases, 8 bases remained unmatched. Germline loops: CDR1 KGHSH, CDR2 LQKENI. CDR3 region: CASSPRQGRVGYTF. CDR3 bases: TGTGCCAGCTCACCGAGACAGGGGAGAGTGGGCTACACCTTC. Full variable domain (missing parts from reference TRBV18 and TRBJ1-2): NAGVMQNPRHLVRRRGQEARLRCSPMKGHSHVYWYRQLPEEGLKFMVYLQKENIIDESGMPKERFSAEFPKEGPSILRIQQVVRGDSAAYFCASSPRQGRVGYTFGSGTRLTVV.

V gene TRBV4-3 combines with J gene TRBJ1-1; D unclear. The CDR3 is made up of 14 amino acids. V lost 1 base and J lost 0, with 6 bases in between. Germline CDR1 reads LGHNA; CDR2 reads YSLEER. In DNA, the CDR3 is TGCGCCAGCAGCCAAGGACTGGTGAACACTGAAGCTTTCTTT. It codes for CASSQGLVNTEAFF.

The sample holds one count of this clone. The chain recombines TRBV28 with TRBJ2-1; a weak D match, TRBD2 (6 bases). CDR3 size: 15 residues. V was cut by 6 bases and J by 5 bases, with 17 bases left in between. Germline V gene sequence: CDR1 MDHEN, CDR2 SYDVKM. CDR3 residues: CASSARDWGHNEQFF. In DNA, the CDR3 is TGTGCCAGCAGCGCCCGGGACTGGGGCCACAATGAGCAGTTCTTC.

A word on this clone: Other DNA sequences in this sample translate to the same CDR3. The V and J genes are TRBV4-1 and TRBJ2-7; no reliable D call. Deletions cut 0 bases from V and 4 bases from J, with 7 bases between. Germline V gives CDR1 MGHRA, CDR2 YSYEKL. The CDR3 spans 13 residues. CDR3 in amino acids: CASSQDRGYEQYF. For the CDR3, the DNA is TGCGCCAGCAGCCAAGATCGAGGATACGAGCAGTACTTC.

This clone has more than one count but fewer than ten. CDR3 in amino acids: CATVAPGHRDIQYF. CDR3 nucleotides: TGTGCCACGGTGGCCCCGGGACACAGGGACATTCAGTACTTC. This chain connects TRBV6-1 to TRBJ2-4, with D possibly TRBD1 on 6 matching bases. Germline V gives CDR1 MNHNS, CDR2 SASEGT. The V end was cut by 10 bases, the J end by 8 bases, with 21 bases between. This CDR3 spans 14 amino acids.

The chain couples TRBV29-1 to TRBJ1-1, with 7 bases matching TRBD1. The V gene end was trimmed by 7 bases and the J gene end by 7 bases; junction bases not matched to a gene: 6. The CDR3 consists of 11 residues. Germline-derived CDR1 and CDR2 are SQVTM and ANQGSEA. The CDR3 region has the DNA TGCAGCGGGATACGGGACAGTGAAGCTTTCTTT. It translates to CSGIRDSEAFF.

DNA for the CDR3: TGTGCCAGCAGCTTTGTCCGAGCGGGGAACACCGGGGAGCTGTTTTTT. This translates into CASSFVRAGNTGELFF. J is TRBJ2-2 and V is TRBV5-4; maybe TRBD2 (6 bases). V lost 2 bases, J lost 1 base, and 12 bases lay in between. Germline V lookup: CDR1 SGHNT, CDR2 YYREEE (reference sequence). The CDR3 is 16 amino acids.

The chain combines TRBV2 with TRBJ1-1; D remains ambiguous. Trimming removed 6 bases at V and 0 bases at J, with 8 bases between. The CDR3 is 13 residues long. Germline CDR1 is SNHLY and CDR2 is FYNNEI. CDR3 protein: CASRSRMNTEAFF. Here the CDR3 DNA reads TGTGCCAGCAGGAGCAGGATGAACACTGAAGCTTTCTTT.

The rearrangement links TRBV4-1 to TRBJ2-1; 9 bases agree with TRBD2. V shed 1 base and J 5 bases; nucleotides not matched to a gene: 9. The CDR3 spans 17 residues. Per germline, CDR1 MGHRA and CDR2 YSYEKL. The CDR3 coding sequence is TGCGCCAGCAGCCAAGCGACCGGGACTAGCAGCGACAATGAGCAGTTCTTC. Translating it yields CASSQATGTSSDNEQFF.

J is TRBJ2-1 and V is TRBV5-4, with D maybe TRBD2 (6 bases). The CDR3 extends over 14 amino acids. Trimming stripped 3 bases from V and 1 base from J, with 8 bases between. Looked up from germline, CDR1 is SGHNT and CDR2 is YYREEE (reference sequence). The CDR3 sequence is CASSSGTSYNEQFF. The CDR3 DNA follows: TGTGCCAGCAGCTCCGGGACTTCCTACAATGAGCAGTTCTTC.

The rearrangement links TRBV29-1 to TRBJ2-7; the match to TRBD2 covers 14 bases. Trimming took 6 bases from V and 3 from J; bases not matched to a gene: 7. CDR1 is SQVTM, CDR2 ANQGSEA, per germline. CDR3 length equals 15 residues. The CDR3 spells CSVAGLAGDDYEQYF. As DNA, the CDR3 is TGCAGCGTCGCGGGACTAGCGGGAGACGACTACGAGCAGTACTTC.

The CDR3 loop reads CASSQGTVEAYEQYF. The CDR3 DNA follows: TGCGCCAGCAGCCAAGGGACAGTGGAAGCCTACGAGCAGTACTTC. This rearrangement joins TRBV5-1 to TRBJ2-5, with 7 bases matching TRBD1. The J call is doubtful: the DNA matches TRBJ2-7 better. The CDR3 totals 15 residues. CDR1 and CDR2 (germline): SGHRS, YFSETQ.

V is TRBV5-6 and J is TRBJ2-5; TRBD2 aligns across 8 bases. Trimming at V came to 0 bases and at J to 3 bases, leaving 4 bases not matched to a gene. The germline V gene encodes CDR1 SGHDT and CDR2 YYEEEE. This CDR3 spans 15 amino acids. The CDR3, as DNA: TGTGCCAGCAGCTTGGAGACTAGCGTCGAAGAGACCCAGTACTTC. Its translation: CASSLETSVEETQYF.

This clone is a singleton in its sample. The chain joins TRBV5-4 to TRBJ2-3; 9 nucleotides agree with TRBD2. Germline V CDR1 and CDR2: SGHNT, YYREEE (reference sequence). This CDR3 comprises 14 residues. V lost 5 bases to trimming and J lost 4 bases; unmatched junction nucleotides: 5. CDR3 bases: TGTGCCAGCAGTAACCCTAGCGGGGCAGATACGCAGTATTTT. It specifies CASSNPSGADTQYF. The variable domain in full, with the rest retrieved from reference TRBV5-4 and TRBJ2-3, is ETGVTQSPTHLIKTRGQQVTLRCSSQSGHNTVSWYQQALGQGPQFIFQYYREEENGRGNFPPRFSGLQFPNYSSELNVNALELDDSALYLCASSNPSGADTQYFGPGTRLTVL.

The CDR3 DNA reads TGTGCCAGCGGTTGGAGCACTGAAGCTTTCTTT. Its translation is CASGWSTEAFF. J is TRBJ1-1 and V is TRBV7-9, with D unresolved. This CDR3 has 11 amino acids. From germline, CDR1 is SEHNR and CDR2 FQNEAQ (reference sequence). The germline V and J ends were trimmed by 8 bases and 4 bases, with 8 bases remaining between them.

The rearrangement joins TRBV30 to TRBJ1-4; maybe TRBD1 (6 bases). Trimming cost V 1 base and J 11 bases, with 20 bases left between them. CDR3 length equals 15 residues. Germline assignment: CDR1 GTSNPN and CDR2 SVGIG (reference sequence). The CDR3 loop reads CAWSALQGAADKLFF. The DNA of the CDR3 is TGTGCCTGGAGTGCATTACAGGGCGCCGCAGATAAACTGTTTTTT.

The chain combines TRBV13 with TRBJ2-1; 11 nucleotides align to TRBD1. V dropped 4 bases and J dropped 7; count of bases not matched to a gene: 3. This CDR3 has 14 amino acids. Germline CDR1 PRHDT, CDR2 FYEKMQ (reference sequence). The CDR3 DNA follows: TGTGCCAGCAGCTACGGGACAGGGGGAAATGAGCAGTTCTTC. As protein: CASSYGTGGNEQFF.

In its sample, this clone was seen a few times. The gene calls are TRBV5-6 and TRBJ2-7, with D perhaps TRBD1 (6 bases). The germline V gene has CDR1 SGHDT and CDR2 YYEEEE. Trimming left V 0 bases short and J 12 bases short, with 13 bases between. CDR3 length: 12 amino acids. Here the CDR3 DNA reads TGTGCCAGCAGCTTGGGCTCCGGACAGCCGTACTTC. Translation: CASSLGSGQPYF.

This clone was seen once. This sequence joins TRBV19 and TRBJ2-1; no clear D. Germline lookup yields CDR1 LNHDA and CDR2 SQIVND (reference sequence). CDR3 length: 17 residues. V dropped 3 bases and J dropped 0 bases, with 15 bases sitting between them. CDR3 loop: CASSMTSGSHSYNEQFF. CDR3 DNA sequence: TGTGCCAGTAGTATGACGTCAGGCTCTCACTCCTACAATGAGCAGTTCTTC.

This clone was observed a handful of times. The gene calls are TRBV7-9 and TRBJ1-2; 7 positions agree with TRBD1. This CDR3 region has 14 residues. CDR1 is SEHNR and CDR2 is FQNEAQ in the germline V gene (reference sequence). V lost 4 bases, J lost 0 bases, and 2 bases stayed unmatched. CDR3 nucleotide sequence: TGTGCCAGCAGCTACGGGACAGCTAACTATGGCTACACCTTC. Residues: CASSYGTANYGYTF.

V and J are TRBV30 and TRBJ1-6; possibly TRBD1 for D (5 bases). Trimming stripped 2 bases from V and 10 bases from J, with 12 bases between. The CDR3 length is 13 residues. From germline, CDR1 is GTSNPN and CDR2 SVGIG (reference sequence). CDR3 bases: TGTGCCTGGAGTCCGTCAGGGCTCTCACCCCTCCACTTT. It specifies CAWSPSGLSPLHF.

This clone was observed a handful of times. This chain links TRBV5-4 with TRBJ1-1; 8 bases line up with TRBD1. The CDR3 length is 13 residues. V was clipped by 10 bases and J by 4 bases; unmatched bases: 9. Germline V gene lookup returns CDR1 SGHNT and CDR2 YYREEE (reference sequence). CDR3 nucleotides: TGTGCCGTCACACAGGGGGAGCGCACTGAAGCTTTCTTT. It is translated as CAVTQGERTEAFF.

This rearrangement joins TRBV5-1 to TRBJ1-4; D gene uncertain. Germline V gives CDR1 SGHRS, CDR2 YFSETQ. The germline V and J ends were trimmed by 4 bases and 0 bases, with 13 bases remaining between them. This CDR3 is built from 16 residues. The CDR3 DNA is TGCGCCAGCAGCCGAGACGTACAGTCAACTAATGAAAAACTGTTTTTT. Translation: CASSRDVQSTNEKLFF.

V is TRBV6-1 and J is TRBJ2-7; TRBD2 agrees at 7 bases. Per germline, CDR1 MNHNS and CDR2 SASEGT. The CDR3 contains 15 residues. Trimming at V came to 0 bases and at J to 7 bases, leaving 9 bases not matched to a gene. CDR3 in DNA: TGTGCCAGCAGTGAAGCAGCGGGACGGGCGTGGGAGCAGTACTTC. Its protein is CASSEAAGRAWEQYF.

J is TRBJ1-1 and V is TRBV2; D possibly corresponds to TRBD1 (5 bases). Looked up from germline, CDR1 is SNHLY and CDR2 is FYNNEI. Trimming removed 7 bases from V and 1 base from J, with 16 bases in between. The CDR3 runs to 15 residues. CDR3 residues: CASITGVGGNTEAFF. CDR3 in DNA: TGTGCCAGCATCACGGGGGTTGGAGGGAACACTGAAGCTTTCTTT.

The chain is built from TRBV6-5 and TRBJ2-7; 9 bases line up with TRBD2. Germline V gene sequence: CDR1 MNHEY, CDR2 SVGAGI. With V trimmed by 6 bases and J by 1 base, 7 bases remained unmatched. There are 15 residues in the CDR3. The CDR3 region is CASSWSGGSSYEQYF. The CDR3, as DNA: TGTGCCAGCAGCTGGAGCGGGGGGAGTTCCTACGAGCAGTACTTC.

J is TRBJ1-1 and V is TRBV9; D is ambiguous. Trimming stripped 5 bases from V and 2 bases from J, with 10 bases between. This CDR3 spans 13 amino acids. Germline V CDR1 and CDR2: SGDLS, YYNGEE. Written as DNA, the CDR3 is TGTGCCAGCAGGTCAGTGGGCAACACTGAAGCTTTCTTT. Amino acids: CASRSVGNTEAFF.